Reported below is one T cell receptor (beta chain). CDR3 length equals 15 residues. Germline V gives CDR1 MNHEY, CDR2 SVGEGT. With 2 bases removed from V and 4 bases from J, the gap between germline ends came to 12 bases. The repertoire was sequenced with immunoSEQ multiplex PCR; TCRdb's copy has only in-frame clones and lacks some. The profile shows more than 150,000 clones, approximately 86% of them singletons. This sample is drawn from a study of blood T cell repertoires in COVID-19. Specimen: peripheral blood. V gene TRBV6-2 or TRBV6-3 combines with J gene TRBJ1-5; perhaps TRBD1 as D (5 bases). The TCR sequence derives from a woman aged 80 or older with acute or convalescent COVID-19. Here the CDR3 DNA reads TGTGCCAGCAGTTACGGTCCAGGGTCTAATCAGCCCCAGCATTTT. As protein: CASSYGPGSNQPQHF.